This entry concerns a single T cell receptor (beta chain). Its antigen is not identified. Trimming removed 5 bases at V and 4 bases at J, with 8 bases between. Germline CDR1 and CDR2: MNHNY and SVGAGI (reference sequence). The CDR3 contains 12 residues. The sample comes from a study of shared clonotypes between healthy human individuals. The protocol was immunoSEQ multiplex PCR, while the TCRdb copy is restricted to in-frame clones and leaves out a portion. The table shows approximately 500,000 clones, with almost 97% occurring only once. General study points: Naive subsets typically showed greater estimated richness than memory subsets. When compared with the clonotypes that were shared by all four sorted-subset donors, the non-shared clonotypes turned out to have lower generation probabilities. Blood alone was sampled, and tissue repertoires likely differ.

This sequence joins TRBV6-6 and TRBJ1-2; TRBD1 is a possible D gene (6 bases). The sequencing sample was made of naive CD4+ T cells sorted from blood. Subset specified: CD45RA+ positively selected. The TCR was taken from a woman in her twenties or thirties in good health. The CDR3 coding sequence is TGTGCCAGCAGTACGGACAGCTATGGCTACACCTTC. It specifies CASSTDSYGYTF.